This passage covers 15 T cell receptor beta chains from one sample sequenced in a study of blood T cell repertoires in COVID-19. The method was immunoSEQ multiplex PCR; TCRdb's version includes in-frame clones alone and lacks a portion of them. The sample shows 200,000 or so clones, about three quarters of them seen only once. Material for sequencing was peripheral blood. The receptor set was obtained from a woman aged 70 to 79 with acute or convalescent COVID-19.

The rearrangement joins TRBV28 to TRBJ2-1; TRBD2 matches 8 bases. Per the germline V gene, CDR1 is MDHEN and CDR2 is SYDVKM. The J segment lost 8 bases and the V segment lost 6 bases, leaving 3 bases of the junction unmatched. The CDR3 covers 12 residues. The CDR3 sequence: CASSQAGDEQFF. Written as DNA, the CDR3 is TGTGCCAGCAGCCAAGCGGGGGATGAGCAGTTCTTC.

The V call is TRBV7-9, the J call TRBJ1-5; 7 bases agree with TRBD1. The ends lost 5 bases at V and 4 bases at J; junction bases unmatched: 5. There are 14 residues in the CDR3. CDR1 is SEHNR and CDR2 is FQNEAQ in the germline V gene (reference sequence). CDR3 in amino acids: CASSTDRENQPQHF. The CDR3, as DNA: TGTGCCAGCAGCACCGACAGGGAGAATCAGCCCCAGCATTTT.

The chain has TRBV28 and TRBJ1-2; no firm D call. In germline, CDR1 is MDHEN, CDR2 SYDVKM. The CDR3 loop spans 11 amino acids. V gave up 5 bases and J gave up 5 bases, with 6 bases separating them. CDR3 in amino acids: CASSEAYGYTF. CDR3 sequence (DNA): TGTGCCAGCAGTGAGGCATATGGCTACACCTTC.

This clone has just a few counts. The genes are TRBV14 and TRBJ2-1, with TRBD1 identical over 9 bases. The CDR3 is 12 residues long. The V gene end was trimmed by 2 bases and the J gene end by 14 bases; junction bases not matched to a gene: 4. Per the germline V gene, CDR1 is SGHDN and CDR2 is FVKESK. The DNA for the CDR3 is TGTGCCAGCAGCCAACGACAGGGGGAAAAGTTCTTC. This gives the protein CASSQRQGEKFF.

V is TRBV6-5 and J is TRBJ2-7; D possibly corresponds to TRBD2 (7 bases). The CDR3 is made up of 15 amino acids. V was trimmed by 8 bases and J by 0 bases, leaving 17 bases between them. CDR1 MNHEY and CDR2 SVGAGI come from the germline V gene. Here the CDR3 DNA reads TGTGCCAGCCAAGGGGGGGGTCTGGGCTCCTACGAGCAGTACTTC. It translates to CASQGGGLGSYEQYF.

The rearrangement links TRBV14 to TRBJ2-5; the match to TRBD1 covers 11 bases. The J segment lost 1 base and the V segment lost 4 bases, leaving 8 bases of the junction unmatched. This CDR3 spans 17 amino acids. CDR1 SGHDN and CDR2 FVKESK come from the germline V gene. CDR3 DNA sequence: TGTGCCAGCAGCCTGGGACAGGGGGGGGAAGTCCAAGAGACCCAGTACTTC. Its protein is CASSLGQGGEVQETQYF.

This clone was seen a single time. J is TRBJ2-7 and V is TRBV30, with D possibly TRBD2 on 5 matching bases. There are 12 residues in the CDR3. V was pared by 4 bases and J by 6 bases, with 13 bases between. CDR1 and CDR2 (germline): GTSNPN, SVGIG (reference sequence). Here the CDR3 reads CAWMPQLGEQYF. The CDR3, as DNA: TGTGCCTGGATGCCTCAACTAGGCGAGCAGTACTTC.

CDR3 region: CASSDRGRVADTQYF. Written as DNA, the CDR3 is TGTGCCAGCTCAGACAGGGGGCGAGTTGCAGATACGCAGTATTTT. This chain joins TRBV18 and TRBJ2-3; 10 bases match TRBD1. After removal of 5 bases from V and 4 bases from J, the junction contained 6 bases not matched to a gene. CDR3 length: 15 amino acids. Per the germline V gene, CDR1 is KGHSH and CDR2 is LQKENI.

V gene TRBV7-9 combines with J gene TRBJ2-3; 9 bases are shared with TRBD2. CDR1 SEHNR and CDR2 FQNEAQ come from the germline V gene (reference sequence). This CDR3 is built from 17 residues. J was trimmed by 9 bases and V by 5 bases; bases with no gene match: 18. CDR3 sequence reads: CASSPPKSGRLGETQYF. CDR3 DNA: TGTGCCAGCAGCCCCCCTAAGAGCGGGAGGCTGGGGGAAACGCAGTATTTT.

This clone was recorded once. The chain couples TRBV28 to TRBJ1-5; D gene unclear. Germline assignment: CDR1 MDHEN and CDR2 SYDVKM. This CDR3 has 12 residues. V was shortened by 7 bases and J by 0 bases, with 4 bases between the two germline ends. DNA of the CDR3: TGTGCCAGCATTCATAGCAATCAGCCCCAGCATTTT. This sequence encodes CASIHSNQPQHF.

The chain uses TRBV27 and TRBJ1-1; TRBD1 matches at 11 bases. Germline CDR1 and CDR2: MNHEY and SMNVEV (reference sequence). V was pared by 8 bases and J by 8 bases, with 13 bases of the junction left unmatched. There are 15 residues in the CDR3. CDR3 DNA sequence: TGTGCCAGCCAAAGGGGGACAGGGGGAGAATCCGAAGCTTTCTTT. It translates to CASQRGTGGESEAFF.

Note on this clone: This CDR3 is also generated by other DNA sequences in the sample. The gene calls are TRBV28 and TRBJ1-4, with 9 bases matching TRBD1. There are 15 residues in the CDR3. Looked up from germline, CDR1 is MDHEN and CDR2 is SYDVKM. V was clipped by 5 bases and J by 0 bases; unmatched bases: 1. In nucleotides, the CDR3 is TGTGCCAGCAGTAGACAGGGGGCAACTAATGAAAAACTGTTTTTT. It specifies CASSRQGATNEKLFF. The full variable domain, its missing parts supplied by reference TRBV28 and TRBJ1-4, is DVKVTQSSRYLVKRTGEKVFLECVQDMDHENMFWYRQDPGLGLRLIYFSYDVKMKEKGDIPEGYSVSREKKERFSLILESASTNQTSMYLCASSRQGATNEKLFFGSGTQLSVL.

The V call is TRBV4-1, the J call TRBJ1-3; D unclear. V shed 1 base and J shed 0 bases, with 4 bases lying between them. CDR1 MGHRA and CDR2 YSYEKL come from the germline V gene. This CDR3 has 14 amino acids. CDR3 sequence (DNA): TGCGCCAGCAGCCAAGCGAGCTCTGGAAACACCATATATTTT. Translation: CASSQASSGNTIYF.

A remark on this clone: At one of its ends the junction is not consistent with the germline gene, which may arise from a read error. This sequence joins TRBV5-6 and TRBJ1-6; D unresolved. In germline, CDR1 is SGHDT, CDR2 YYEEEE. The CDR3 runs to 14 residues. The CDR3 DNA follows: TGTGCCAGCAGTTTGGGCCGAGATAATTCACCCCTCCACTTT. It encodes CASSLGRDNSPLHF.

The chain uses TRBV6-1 and TRBJ2-5; D perhaps matches TRBD2 (6 bases). Germline V gives CDR1 MNHNS, CDR2 SASEGT. V was cut by 1 base and J by 7 bases, with 13 bases left in between. The CDR3 spans 14 residues. The DNA of the CDR3 is TGTGCCAGCAGTGAAGACGGGAGAAGAGGGACCCAGTACTTC. It translates to CASSEDGRRGTQYF.